This entry is about one T cell receptor (beta chain). What it binds is unknown. This sample was included in a study of CD8+CD57+ T cells in acquired aplastic anemia. Study as a whole: The study obtained an average of roughly 2.9 ug of DNA from sorted CD4+ and CD8+ cells.

The study, taken as a whole, reports: A set of around 30 CD8+ CDR3 sequences was shared between patients and controls, and these sequences appeared highly expressed in patients.

Genomic DNA served as template for TCR beta VDJ and CDR3 profiling. TCRdb ran MiXCR on the reads and lists one entry per CDR3 protein. Here the sample spans hundreds of thousands of distinct CDR3 sequences, 45% to 70% being singletons. CDR3 size: 12 residues. Germline V gene data show CDR1 as ENHRY and CDR2 as SYGVKD. The ends were cut back, 0 bases at V and 15 bases at J, with 9 bases in the middle. The sequencing sample was made of sorted CD4+, CD8+, or CD8+CD57+ T cells (not recorded which) from PBMCs. This TCR was recovered from a human donor with severe aplastic anemia or a healthy control (not recorded which). V and J are TRBV10-3 and TRBJ1-6; D is unclear. The CDR3 DNA follows: TGTGCCATCAGTGAGTCGACCCATCACCTCCACTTT. Amino acids: CAISESTHHLHF.